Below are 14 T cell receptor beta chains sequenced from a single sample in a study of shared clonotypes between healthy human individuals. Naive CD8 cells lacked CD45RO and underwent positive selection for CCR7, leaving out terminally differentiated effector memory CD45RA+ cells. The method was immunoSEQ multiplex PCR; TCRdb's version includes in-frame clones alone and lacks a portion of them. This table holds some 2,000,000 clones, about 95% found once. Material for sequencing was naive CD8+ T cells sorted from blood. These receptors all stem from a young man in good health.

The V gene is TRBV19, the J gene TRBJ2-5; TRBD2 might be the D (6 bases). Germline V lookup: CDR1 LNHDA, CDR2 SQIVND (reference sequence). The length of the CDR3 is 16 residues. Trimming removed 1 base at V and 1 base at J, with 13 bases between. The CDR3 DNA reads TGTGCCAGTAGTATAGCGGGAGAAGGGGTCCAAGAGACCCAGTACTTC. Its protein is CASSIAGEGVQETQYF.

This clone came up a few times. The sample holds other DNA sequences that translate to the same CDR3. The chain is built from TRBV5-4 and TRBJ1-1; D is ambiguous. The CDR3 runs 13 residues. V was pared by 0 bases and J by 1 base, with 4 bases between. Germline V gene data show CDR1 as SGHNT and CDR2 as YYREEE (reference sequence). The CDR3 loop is CASSLGENTEAFF. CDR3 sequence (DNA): TGTGCCAGCAGCTTGGGGGAGAACACTGAAGCTTTCTTT.

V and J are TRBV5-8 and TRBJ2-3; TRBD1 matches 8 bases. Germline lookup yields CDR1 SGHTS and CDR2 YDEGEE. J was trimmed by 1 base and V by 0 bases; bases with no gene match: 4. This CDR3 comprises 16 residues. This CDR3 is CASSLGTGSGTDTQYF. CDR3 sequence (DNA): TGTGCCAGCAGCTTGGGGACAGGGTCTGGCACAGATACGCAGTATTTT.

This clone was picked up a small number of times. The CDR3 nucleotides read TGTGCCAGCAGTTCATCGACAGGAAACTATGGCTACACCTTC. It translates to CASSSSTGNYGYTF. The gene calls are TRBV6-5 and TRBJ1-2; D is perhaps TRBD1 (6 bases). The germline V gene encodes CDR1 MNHEY and CDR2 SVGAGI. CDR3 length equals 14 residues. V shed 4 bases and J shed 2 bases, with 11 bases lying between them.

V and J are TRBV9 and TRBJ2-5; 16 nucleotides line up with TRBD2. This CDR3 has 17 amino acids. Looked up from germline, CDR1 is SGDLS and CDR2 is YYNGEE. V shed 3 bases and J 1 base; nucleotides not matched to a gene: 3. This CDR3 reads CASSAGTSGRAQETQYF. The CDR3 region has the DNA TGTGCCAGCAGCGCAGGGACTAGCGGGAGGGCCCAAGAGACCCAGTACTTC.

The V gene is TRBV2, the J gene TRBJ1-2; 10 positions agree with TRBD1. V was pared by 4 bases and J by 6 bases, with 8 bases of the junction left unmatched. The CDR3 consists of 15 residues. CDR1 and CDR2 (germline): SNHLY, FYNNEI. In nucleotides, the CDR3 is TGTGCCAGCAGTGGAATAGGACAGGGGGTGGATGGCTACACCTTC. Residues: CASSGIGQGVDGYTF.

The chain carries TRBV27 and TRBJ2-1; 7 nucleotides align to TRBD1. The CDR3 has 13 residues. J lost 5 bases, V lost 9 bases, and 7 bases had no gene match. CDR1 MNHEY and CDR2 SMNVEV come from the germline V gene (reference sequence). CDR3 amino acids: CASEGAKDNEQFF. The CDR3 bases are TGTGCCAGTGAGGGGGCAAAAGACAATGAGCAGTTCTTC.

The CDR3: CASSQDASPTYNEQFF. DNA for the CDR3: TGCGCCAGCAGCCAAGACGCTAGCCCTACGTACAATGAGCAGTTCTTC. The chain has TRBV4-3 and TRBJ2-1; TRBD2 might be the D (5 bases). CDR3 length: 16 residues. The V gene's germline CDR1 is LGHNA and CDR2 YSLEER. Between the trimmed V and J ends, which lost 0 bases and 4 bases, there was a span of 13 bases.

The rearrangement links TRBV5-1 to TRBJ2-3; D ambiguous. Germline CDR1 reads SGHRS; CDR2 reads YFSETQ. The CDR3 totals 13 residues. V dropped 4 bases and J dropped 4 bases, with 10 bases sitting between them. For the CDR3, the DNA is TGCGCCAGCAGCCCGTCCTCACCAGATACGCAGTATTTT. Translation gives CASSPSSPDTQYF.

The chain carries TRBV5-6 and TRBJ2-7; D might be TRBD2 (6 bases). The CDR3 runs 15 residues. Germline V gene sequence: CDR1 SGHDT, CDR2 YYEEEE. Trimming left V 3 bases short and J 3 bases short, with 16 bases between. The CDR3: CASSWGDGSNYEQYF. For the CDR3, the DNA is TGTGCCAGCAGCTGGGGGGACGGGTCAAACTACGAGCAGTACTTC.

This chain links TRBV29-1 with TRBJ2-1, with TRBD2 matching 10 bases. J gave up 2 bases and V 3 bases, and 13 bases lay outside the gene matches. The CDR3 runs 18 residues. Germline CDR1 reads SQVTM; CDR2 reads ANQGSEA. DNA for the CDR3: TGCAGCGTTGACGGGCTAGCGGGAGCTCGGGGTCCCTACAATGAGCAGTTCTTC. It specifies CSVDGLAGARGPYNEQFF.

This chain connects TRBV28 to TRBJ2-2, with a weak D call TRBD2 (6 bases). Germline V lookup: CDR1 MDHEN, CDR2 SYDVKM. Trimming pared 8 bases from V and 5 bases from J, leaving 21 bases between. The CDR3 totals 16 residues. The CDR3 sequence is CASSNPREEGTGELFF. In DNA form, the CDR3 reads TGTGCCAGCTCAAACCCCAGGGAGGAGGGGACCGGGGAGCTGTTTTTT.

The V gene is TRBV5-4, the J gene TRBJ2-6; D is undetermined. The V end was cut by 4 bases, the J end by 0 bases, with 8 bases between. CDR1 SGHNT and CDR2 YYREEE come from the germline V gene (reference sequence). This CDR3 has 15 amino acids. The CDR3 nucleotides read TGTGCCAGCAGCCGCCAGAGCTCTGGGGCCAACGTCCTGACTTTC. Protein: CASSRQSSGANVLTF.

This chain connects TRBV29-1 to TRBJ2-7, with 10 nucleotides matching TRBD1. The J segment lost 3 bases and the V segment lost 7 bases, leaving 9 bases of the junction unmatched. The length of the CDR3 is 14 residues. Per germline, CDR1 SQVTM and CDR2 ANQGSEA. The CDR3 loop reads CSALDRGPLYEQYF. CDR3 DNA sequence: TGCAGCGCACTCGACAGGGGGCCCCTCTACGAGCAGTACTTC.